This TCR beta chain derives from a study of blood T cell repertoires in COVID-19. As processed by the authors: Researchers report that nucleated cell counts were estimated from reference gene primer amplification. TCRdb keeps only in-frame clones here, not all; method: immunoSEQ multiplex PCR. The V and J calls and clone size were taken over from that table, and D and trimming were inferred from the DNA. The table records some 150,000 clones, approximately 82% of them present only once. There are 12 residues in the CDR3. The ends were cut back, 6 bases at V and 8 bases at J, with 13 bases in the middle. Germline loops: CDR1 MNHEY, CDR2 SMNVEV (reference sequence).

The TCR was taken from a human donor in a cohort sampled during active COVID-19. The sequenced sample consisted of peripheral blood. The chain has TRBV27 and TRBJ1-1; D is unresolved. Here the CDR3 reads CASRDPGKEAFF. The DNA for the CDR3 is TGTGCCAGCAGGGATCCGGGGAAAGAAGCTTTCTTT.